A single TCR beta chain is shown here with its context. Its antigen is unknown. V lost 6 bases and J lost 4; bases outside the gene matches: 11. This CDR3 is built from 17 residues. Germline lookup yields CDR1 MNHNS and CDR2 SASEGT. This entry belongs to a study of vaccination and CD4 T cells after COVID-19. Whole-study context: Convalescent donors: six male, four female; seven Caucasian, two Asian, one multiracial, two Hispanic. Every participant was given two doses of BNT162b2 or mRNA-1273 vaccine. The authors exposed cells to overlapping spike peptides derived from SARS-CoV-2, HCoV-NL63, HCoV-OC43 and HCoV-229E.

The treatment here: roughly 11-day PBMC culture with coronavirus spike peptide pools or control peptides (ViraFEST assay). An Oncomine TCR Beta short-read assay was used to sequence the DNA from cultured CD4+ T cells. Genomic DNA from cultured CD4+ T cells was extracted. TCRdb called the PCR reads again in MiXCR, with one record for every CDR3 protein. The table shows more than 15,000 distinct CDR3 sequences, with approximately 50% occurring only once. Here the sequenced sample was cultured CD4+ T cells from blood, taken after SARS-CoV-2 vaccination. The clonotype was recovered from a human donor with COVID-19. The rearrangement joins TRBV6-1 to TRBJ2-5; 13 bases match TRBD2. CDR3 region: CASSETSGGAPRETQYF. The CDR3 DNA reads as TGTGCCAGCAGCGAAACTAGCGGGGGGGCCCCCCGAGAGACCCAGTACTTC.